Below, 29 T cell receptor beta chains from the same sample are listed, as sequenced in a study of response to subunit inactivated influenza vaccine. TCRdb recomputed calls from the RT-PCR reads with MiXCR, one row per CDR3 protein. The sample includes about 520,000 distinct CDR3 sequences, 25% of them seen just once. The sample here was CD4+ T cells sorted from PBMCs, taken less than 6 days after vaccination. The receptors were gathered from a man aged 50 to 60 who received an inactivated influenza vaccine.

The chain is built from TRBV12-3 or TRBV12-4 and TRBJ1-5; D might be TRBD1 (6 bases). The CDR3 runs to 15 residues. Deletions cut 3 bases from V and 2 bases from J, with 11 bases between. The CDR3 is CASSFGGYGNQPQHF. The CDR3 DNA reads as TGTGCCAGCAGTTTCGGGGGCTATGGCAATCAGCCCCAGCATTTT.

V gene TRBV29-1 combines with J gene TRBJ1-5; D may be TRBD1 (5 bases). The CDR3 spans 13 residues. Trimming cost V 3 bases and J 9 bases, with 15 bases left between them. Germline assignment: CDR1 SQVTM and CDR2 ANQGSEA. CDR3 protein: CSVEFQRGVPQHF. For the CDR3, the DNA is TGCAGCGTTGAGTTTCAGCGGGGGGTGCCCCAGCATTTT.

V usage is TRBV18 and J usage is TRBJ2-5, with D maybe TRBD2 (6 bases). The CDR3 runs to 16 residues. The germline V gene encodes CDR1 KGHSH and CDR2 LQKENI. The V end lost 5 bases, the J end lost 4 bases, and 20 bases lay between the germline ends. CDR3 sequence reads: CASSRPGGATPETQYF. Written as DNA, the CDR3 is TGTGCCAGCTCAAGACCCGGGGGTGCGACCCCAGAGACCCAGTACTTC. The full variable domain, completed using reference TRBV18 and TRBJ2-5, is NAGVMQNPRHLVRRRGQEARLRCSPMKGHSHVYWYRQLPEEGLKFMVYLQKENIIDESGMPKERFSAEFPKEGPSILRIQQVVRGDSAAYFCASSRPGGATPETQYFGPGTRLLVL.

This clonotype has just a few counts. The junction departs from the called germline gene at one end, perhaps through a read error. This chain uses TRBV7-7 with TRBJ2-5; 8 positions match TRBD2. The CDR3 is 16 amino acids. Germline V gene sequence: CDR1 SSHAT, CDR2 FNYEAQ (reference sequence). The CDR3 nucleotides read TGTGCTAGCAGCGCATCACTAGCGGCCATGGAAGAGACCCAGTACTTC. It translates to CASSASLAAMEETQYF.

This clonotype was observed a few times. V usage is TRBV20-1 and J usage is TRBJ2-5; weak D call: TRBD2 (6 bases). CDR1 and CDR2 from the germline V gene are DFQATT and SNEGSKA (reference sequence). The CDR3 is made up of 15 amino acids. Trimming took off 5 bases at V and 2 bases at J, with 18 bases between the two ends. The CDR3 sequence is CSAPVVGSGQETQYF. CDR3 bases: TGCAGTGCTCCTGTGGTGGGTAGCGGACAAGAGACCCAGTACTTC.

This sequence joins TRBV27 and TRBJ2-7; TRBD2 aligns across 11 bases. Unmatched junction bases numbered 6, after V lost 5 bases and J lost 6 bases. The CDR3 totals 14 residues. CDR1 is MNHEY, CDR2 SMNVEV, per germline (reference sequence). The CDR3 is CASSPTGLAVEQYF. CDR3 DNA: TGTGCCAGCAGTCCCACGGGACTAGCGGTCGAGCAGTACTTC.

Only a few counts were recorded for this clonotype. The chain combines TRBV6-2 or TRBV6-3 with TRBJ1-2, with D possibly TRBD1 on 5 matching bases. The CDR3 has 13 residues. Deletions cut 2 bases from V and 4 bases from J, with 8 bases between. Germline V lookup: CDR1 MNHEY, CDR2 SVGEGT. The CDR3 sequence is CASSYDGTYGYTF. The CDR3 DNA reads TGTGCCAGCAGTTACGACGGGACCTATGGCTACACCTTC.

The J gene is TRBJ2-2, the V gene TRBV12-3 or TRBV12-4; either TRBD1 or TRBD2 may supply D (6 bases each). The ends were cut back, 0 bases at V and 1 base at J, with 12 bases in the middle. The CDR3 is 17 amino acids. The CDR3 bases are TGTGCCAGCAGTTTAGCCGCCGGGGGCGAGAACACCGGGGAGCTGTTTTTT. Its translation: CASSLAAGGENTGELFF.

The sample holds a few counts of this clonotype. For the CDR3, the DNA is TGCAGTGCTAGTATAAGGGCTAGCGGTGACAATGAGCAGTTCTTC. Residues: CSASIRASGDNEQFF. The V and J genes are TRBV20-1 and TRBJ2-1; TRBD2 matches at 7 bases. The germline CDR1 and CDR2 sequences are DFQATT and SNEGSKA (reference sequence). With V trimmed by 3 bases and J by 5 bases, 10 bases remained unmatched. This CDR3 has 15 residues.

This clonotype was seen a few times. The CDR3 coding sequence is TGTGCCAGCAGCCGACGACTAGCGGGAGCTGGCACAGATACGCAGTATTTT. Its translation: CASSRRLAGAGTDTQYF. The rearrangement joins TRBV7-2 to TRBJ2-3, with 12 positions matching TRBD2. This CDR3 comprises 17 residues. CDR1 and CDR2 from the germline V gene are SGHTA and FQGNSA. Trimming removed 5 bases from V and 1 base from J; junction bases left unmatched: 7.

V and J are TRBV20-1 and TRBJ2-5, with D possibly called TRBD1 or TRBD2 (5 bases each). V gave up 6 bases and J gave up 5 bases, with 19 bases separating them. Germline V gene lookup returns CDR1 DFQATT and CDR2 SNEGSKA (reference sequence). This CDR3 contains 14 residues. The CDR3 DNA is TGCAGTGCGATCGGGGTGGGACCGGGTGAGACCCAGTACTTC. As protein: CSAIGVGPGETQYF.

The chain uses TRBV20-1 and TRBJ2-5; 10 bases fit TRBD1. Trimming cost V 5 bases and J 5 bases; bases outside gene matches: 5. The CDR3 extends over 13 amino acids. Germline CDR1 reads DFQATT; CDR2 reads SNEGSKA (reference sequence). The CDR3 protein is CSAGGQGTETQYF. The CDR3 DNA reads as TGCAGTGCTGGGGGACAGGGGACGGAGACCCAGTACTTC.

This clonotype occurred a few times. The chain joins TRBV19 to TRBJ1-5; perhaps TRBD1 as D (5 bases). Trimming took off 0 bases at V and 2 bases at J, with 14 bases between the two ends. CDR1 and CDR2 from the germline V gene are LNHDA and SQIVND (reference sequence). The CDR3 extends over 17 amino acids. The CDR3 sequence: CASSIDRGGWGNQPQHF. CDR3 coding DNA: TGTGCCAGTAGTATAGATCGGGGCGGATGGGGCAATCAGCCCCAGCATTTT.

A few counts support this clonotype. The chain carries TRBV6-1 and TRBJ1-3; D remains unclear. The CDR3 runs 15 residues. The germline CDR1 and CDR2 sequences are MNHNS and SASEGT. V was pared by 6 bases and J by 4 bases, with 16 bases between. CDR3 in DNA: TGTGCCAGCAGAGCGACGCCGACGGGGGGAAACACCATATATTTT. Its protein product is CASRATPTGGNTIYF.

This clonotype was counted at least ten times. The rearrangement uses TRBV12-3 or TRBV12-4 and TRBJ1-6; no reliable D call. V was shortened by 8 bases and J by 4 bases, with 18 bases between the two germline ends. There are 16 residues in the CDR3. CDR3 bases: TGTGCCAGCGATCGAGGCCGTGGAAGGTATAATTCACCCCTCCACTTT. It specifies CASDRGRGRYNSPLHF.

In this sample, this clonotype turned up a few times. The rearrangement joins TRBV10-3 to TRBJ2-4, with D possibly matching TRBD2 (5 bases). V was trimmed by 5 bases and J by 3 bases, leaving 11 bases between them. Germline loops: CDR1 ENHRY, CDR2 SYGVKD. CDR3 length: 14 residues. CDR3 residues: CAISPSGGKNIQYF. CDR3 nucleotide sequence: TGTGCCATCAGTCCCAGCGGAGGCAAAAACATTCAGTACTTC.

The sample holds a few counts of this clonotype. The chain joins TRBV11-2 to TRBJ2-3; D call uncertain. The CDR3 covers 13 residues. V lost 1 base and J lost 6, with 8 bases in between. The germline V gene encodes CDR1 SGHAT and CDR2 FQNNGV. The CDR3 DNA reads as TGTGCCAGCAGCTTAGTGATGGGGGATACGCAGTATTTT. This encodes CASSLVMGDTQYF.

This clonotype has a handful of counts. The chain is built from TRBV5-1 and TRBJ2-1, with TRBD1 as a possible D gene (5 bases). V dropped 0 bases and J dropped 6 bases, with 10 bases sitting between them. Per germline, CDR1 SGHRS and CDR2 YFSETQ. CDR3 size: 14 residues. The CDR3 DNA is TGCGCCAGCAGCTTGGATCAGGGTTTCAATGAGCAGTTCTTC. This translates into CASSLDQGFNEQFF. Together with reference TRBV5-1 and TRBJ2-1, the CDR3 gives the full variable domain: KAGVTQTPRYLIKTRGQQVTLSCSPISGHRSVSWYQQTPGQGLQFLFEYFSETQRNKGNFPGRFSGRQFSNSRSEMNVSTLELGDSALYLCASSLDQGFNEQFFGPGTRLTVL.

The J gene is TRBJ1-1, the V gene TRBV20-1; D is ambiguous. Germline V gene lookup returns CDR1 DFQATT and CDR2 SNEGSKA (reference sequence). CDR3 length: 12 residues. The V and J ends lost 1 base and 3 bases respectively, with 6 bases between them. Here the CDR3 reads CSARAVDTEAFF. Written as DNA, the CDR3 is TGCAGTGCTAGAGCAGTTGACACTGAAGCTTTCTTT.

The table lists this clonotype with a count of one. The rearrangement joins TRBV7-2 to TRBJ1-2; tentatively, D is TRBD1 (5 bases). This CDR3 contains 15 residues. Germline CDR1 is SGHTA and CDR2 is FQGNSA. The V end lost 0 bases, the J end lost 2 bases, and 10 bases lay between the germline ends. This CDR3 reads CASSLAFPGNYGYTF. CDR3 coding DNA: TGTGCCAGCAGCTTAGCGTTCCCAGGGAACTATGGCTACACCTTC.

The sample holds a few counts of this clonotype. This chain links TRBV4-2 with TRBJ2-3; D is possibly TRBD2 (5 bases). The CDR3 has 15 residues. Germline-derived CDR1 and CDR2 are LGHNA and YNFKEQ. With 1 base removed from V and 3 bases from J, the gap between germline ends came to 11 bases. CDR3 protein: CASSQGPAETDTQYF. The CDR3 DNA reads TGTGCCAGCAGCCAAGGGCCAGCGGAGACAGATACGCAGTATTTT.

The V call is TRBV11-2, the J call TRBJ1-1; D not certain. The V and J ends lost 2 bases and 7 bases respectively, with 11 bases between them. The CDR3 length is 13 residues. CDR1 is SGHAT, CDR2 FQNNGV, per germline. Here the CDR3 DNA reads TGTGCCAGCAGCTTAAAGGACGGATATGAAGCTTTCTTT. Residues: CASSLKDGYEAFF.

This clonotype appeared many times. The chain couples TRBV7-2 to TRBJ2-1; 8 nucleotides match TRBD1. Germline trimming cut 5 bases from V and 3 bases from J; bases unmatched to any gene: 3. CDR3 size: 14 residues. The V gene's germline CDR1 is SGHTA and CDR2 FQGNSA. The chain's CDR3 is CASSPGTGYNEQFF. The CDR3, as DNA: TGTGCCAGCAGCCCGGGGACAGGCTACAATGAGCAGTTCTTC.

In regard to this clonotype: Germline and junction disagree at one end, which may indicate a read error. V is TRBV30 and J is TRBJ2-7; possibly TRBD2 for D (6 bases). The CDR3 is 14 residues long. CDR1 and CDR2 (germline): GTSNPN, SVGIG (reference sequence). This chain's CDR3 is CAWNTGTAPYEQYF. CDR3 nucleotide sequence: TGTGCTTGGAATACCGGGACTGCACCCTACGAGCAGTACTTC.

This clonotype appeared a few times. J is TRBJ1-2 and V is TRBV5-6; D might be TRBD1 (5 bases). With 0 bases removed from V and 4 bases from J, the gap between germline ends came to 10 bases. The CDR3 has 14 residues. CDR1 and CDR2 from the germline V gene are SGHDT and YYEEEE. The CDR3 is CASSLAVRAYGYTF. The CDR3 DNA is TGTGCCAGCAGCTTGGCCGTCAGGGCCTATGGCTACACCTTC.

This chain connects TRBV7-8 to TRBJ2-5; D tentatively reads TRBD1 or TRBD2 (6 bases each). Between the trimmed V and J ends, which lost 1 base and 5 bases, there was a span of 17 bases. The germline V gene encodes CDR1 SGHVS and CDR2 FQNEAQ. This CDR3 comprises 16 residues. In DNA form, the CDR3 reads TGTGCCAGCAGCTTAGGACAGGTGGGAGGTTGGGAGACCCAGTACTTC. Its translation is CASSLGQVGGWETQYF.

Remarks on this clonotype: A much larger clone differs from this one at a single base, so this may be a read error. V usage is TRBV7-9 and J usage is TRBJ2-2, with D perhaps TRBD1 or TRBD2 (5 bases each). CDR3 length equals 13 residues. Germline CDR1 is SEHNR and CDR2 is FQNEAQ (reference sequence). CDR3 nucleotide sequence: TGTGCCAGAAGCTTTTGGGGGTCCGGGGAGCTGTTTTTT. As protein: CARSFWGSGELFF.

The gene calls are TRBV28 and TRBJ2-5, with D tentatively TRBD1 or TRBD2 (5 bases each). The V and J ends lost 3 bases and 5 bases respectively, with 19 bases between them. Germline values: CDR1 MDHEN, CDR2 SYDVKM. The CDR3 extends over 16 amino acids. In DNA, the CDR3 is TGTGCCAGCAGTTTGAGACTACGACAGAGTCGTGAGACCCAGTACTTC. It yields the protein CASSLRLRQSRETQYF.

This sequence joins TRBV7-9 and TRBJ2-7; 11 bases agree with TRBD1. CDR1 and CDR2 from the germline V gene are SEHNR and FQNEAQ (reference sequence). The junction had 5 bases not matched to a gene; V was cut back by 5 bases and J by 5 bases. The CDR3 loop spans 14 amino acids. The chain's CDR3 is CASSRPGQGDEQYF. In DNA, the CDR3 is TGTGCCAGCAGCCGCCCGGGACAGGGGGACGAGCAGTACTTC.